This entry is about one TCR beta chain. The antigen is undetermined. A much more abundant neighbour one base away suggests this may be a read error. This sample was taken from a study of T cell repertoires in cytomegalovirus infection. Study conclusions and caveats: HLA-C-restricted CMV-specific TCR beta clonotypes were dominant in the ex vivo response.

Each CDR3 protein gets one entry after TCRdb re-called the reads with MiXCR. The sample holds 250,000 to 300,000 distinct CDR3 sequences; about a quarter are singletons and the top ten take approximately 14%. The CDR3 runs 17 residues. Germline lookup yields CDR1 MDHEN and CDR2 SYDVKM. Trimming took 1 base from V and 0 from J, leaving 13 bases between them. The specimen was PBMCs. This TCR came from a human donor in good health (CMV status not recorded). Some clones in this sample may be carry-over from other donors' samples. The gene calls are TRBV28 and TRBJ1-3; D is perhaps TRBD1 (5 bases). This CDR3 reads CASSLSIGGNSGNTIYF. DNA for the CDR3: TGTGCCAGCAGTTTATCGATTGGGGGAAACTCTGGAAACACCATATATTTT.